The 22 T cell receptor beta chains presented below share a single source sample, sequenced in a study of molecular identifiers for immune sequencing clone quantification. Each CDR3 protein gets one entry after TCRdb re-called the PCR reads with MiXCR. This table holds about 63,000 distinct CDR3 sequences, under 20% found once. Sample: naive CD8+ T cells from blood, with Jurkat cell RNA spiked in. The subset is: FACS-sorted CD8+CD4-CCR7+CD45RA+ naive T cells. Every receptor here comes from a human donor in good health. Some libraries in this study had Jurkat cell RNA spiked in.

CDR3 sequence: CASSLRSFLGSSSSEQYF. The CDR3 nucleotides are TGTGCCAGCAGCTTACGGTCGTTTCTTGGGTCTAGTAGTAGCGAGCAGTACTTC. This sequence joins TRBV7-6 and TRBJ2-7, with D unresolved. Germline CDR1 is SGHVS and CDR2 is FNYEAQ. This CDR3 is 18 amino acids long. V was clipped by 2 bases and J by 6 bases, with 26 bases between them. The full variable domain, rest sourced from reference TRBV7-6 and TRBJ2-7, is GAGVSQSPRYKVTKRGQDVALRCDPISGHVSLYWYRQALGQGPEFLTYFNYEAQQDKSGLPNDRFSAERPEGSISTLTIQRTEQRDSAMYRCASSLRSFLGSSSSEQYFGPGTRLTVT.

This clonotype was recorded at least ten times. As DNA, the CDR3 is TGTGCCAGTAGTATAGGTCTCGGGTGGTCCTACGAGCAGTACTTC. Translated: CASSIGLGWSYEQYF. The chain joins TRBV19 to TRBJ2-7; unclear D gene. CDR1 and CDR2 from the germline V gene are LNHDA and SQIVND (reference sequence). The CDR3 length is 15 residues. The ends were cut back, 1 base at V and 1 base at J, with 11 bases in the middle. The variable domain in full, completed from reference TRBV19 and TRBJ2-7, reads DGGITQSPKYLFRKEGQNVTLSCEQNLNHDAMYWYRQDPGQGLRLIYYSQIVNDFQKGDIAEGYSVSREKKESFPLTVTSAQKNPTAFYLCASSIGLGWSYEQYFGPGTRLTVT.

As to this clonotype: The junction and the germline gene differ at one end; a read error may be behind it. The chain combines TRBV7-6 with TRBJ2-1; a weak D match, TRBD1 (6 bases). The length of the CDR3 is 14 residues. Germline assignment: CDR1 SGHVS and CDR2 FNYEAQ. CDR3 sequence (DNA): TGTGCCAGCAGCTTAGTGGGGGCCCACAATGAGCAGCTCTTC. This sequence encodes CASSLVGAHNEQLF.

This clonotype was observed at least ten times. V usage is TRBV7-8 and J usage is TRBJ2-3; 7 bases map to TRBD2. The CDR3 is made up of 15 amino acids. The V gene end was trimmed by 3 bases and the J gene end by 4 bases; junction bases not matched to a gene: 7. Germline loops: CDR1 SGHVS, CDR2 FQNEAQ. The CDR3 region is CASSFRAGDSDTQYF. CDR3 DNA sequence: TGTGCCAGCAGCTTTAGGGCGGGGGACTCAGATACGCAGTATTTT.

This clonotype was seen ten or more times. The genes are TRBV4-3 and TRBJ2-1; D tentatively fits TRBD1 or TRBD2 (5 bases each). Germline CDR1 reads LGHNA; CDR2 reads YSLEER. The V end was cut by 3 bases, the J end by 5 bases, with 17 bases between. The length of the CDR3 is 16 residues. CDR3 coding DNA: TGCGCCAGCAGCCAGGGACCAGGGTCAAGCGACAATGAGCAGTTCTTC. Protein: CASSQGPGSSDNEQFF.

This clonotype appeared many times. The rearrangement links TRBV12-3 or TRBV12-4 to TRBJ2-3; D unresolved. This CDR3 has 14 amino acids. Trimming removed 7 bases from V and 3 bases from J, with 14 bases in between. The CDR3 DNA sequence: TGTGCCAGCACCGGCCACGAAGGTACAGATACGCAGTATTTT. Translating it yields CASTGHEGTDTQYF.

This clonotype was observed at least ten times. The CDR3 sequence: CASSLAGSGTGELFF. The CDR3 coding sequence is TGTGCCAGCAGCTTAGCGGGATCGGGCACCGGGGAGCTGTTTTTT. The rearrangement uses TRBV11-2 and TRBJ2-2; TRBD2 might be the D (5 bases). The V end was cut by 1 base, the J end by 4 bases, with 10 bases between. The length of the CDR3 is 15 residues. Per germline, CDR1 SGHAT and CDR2 FQNNGV.

V gene TRBV2 combines with J gene TRBJ2-4; 7 bases are a match to TRBD2. V was clipped by 7 bases and J by 2 bases; unmatched bases: 5. CDR1 and CDR2 from the germline V gene are SNHLY and FYNNEI. The length of the CDR3 is 14 residues. The CDR3 region is CASIGGGTKNIQYF. The CDR3, as DNA: TGTGCCAGCATTGGGGGAGGGACCAAAAACATTCAGTACTTC.

This clonotype was observed many times. The V and J genes are TRBV6-2 or TRBV6-3 and TRBJ2-1; D is ambiguous. The CDR3 spans 14 residues. Germline loops: CDR1 MNHEY, CDR2 SVGEGT. V was cut by 7 bases and J by 4 bases, with 14 bases left in between. CDR3 residues: CASTYATIYNEQFF. As DNA, the CDR3 is TGTGCCAGCACCTACGCCACAATTTACAATGAGCAGTTCTTC.

This clonotype was seen a handful of times. A clone one base away is much larger, so this may be a read error. The V gene is TRBV7-9, the J gene TRBJ1-4; 9 bases fit TRBD1. There are 14 residues in the CDR3. Germline-derived CDR1 and CDR2 are SEHNR and FQNEAQ (reference sequence). The CDR3 is CASSEGTGHEKLVF. The CDR3 nucleotides are TGTGCCAGCAGCGAAGGGACAGGGCATGAAAAACTGGTTTTT.

This clonotype was picked up many times. V gene TRBV30 combines with J gene TRBJ1-1; possibly TRBD1 for D (6 bases). Germline CDR1 and CDR2: GTSNPN and SVGIG (reference sequence). V dropped 3 bases and J dropped 2 bases, with 13 bases sitting between them. CDR3 size: 14 residues. The CDR3 nucleotides read TGTGCCTGGAGCGAGGGACACCTAAACACTGAAGCTTTCTTT. This gives the protein CAWSEGHLNTEAFF.

This clonotype was observed many times. The rearrangement links TRBV6-2 or TRBV6-3 to TRBJ1-1, with 7 nucleotides matching TRBD1. Germline V gene sequence: CDR1 MNHEY, CDR2 SVGEGT. This CDR3 spans 16 amino acids. The J segment lost 3 bases and the V segment lost 0 bases, leaving 7 bases of the junction unmatched. The CDR3 region is CASSYSGQRRDTEAFF. CDR3 coding DNA: TGTGCCAGCAGTTACTCGGGACAGAGAAGGGACACTGAAGCTTTCTTT.

This clonotype has more than one count but fewer than ten. V is TRBV12-3 or TRBV12-4 and J is TRBJ2-1, with no clear D. V was cut by 8 bases and J by 5 bases, with 16 bases left in between. CDR3 length: 14 amino acids. In nucleotides, the CDR3 is TGTGCCAGCGCAGTTACTCGGCCGGACAATGAGCAGTTCTTC. Protein sequence: CASAVTRPDNEQFF.

This chain connects TRBV7-9 to TRBJ2-1; 9 nucleotides match TRBD2. This CDR3 is built from 18 residues. CDR1 is SEHNR, CDR2 FQNEAQ, per germline (reference sequence). Germline trimming cut 8 bases from V and 4 bases from J; bases unmatched to any gene: 18. The CDR3 loop reads CASGLPFPGLALYNEQFF. CDR3 nucleotides: TGTGCCAGCGGCCTGCCCTTCCCGGGACTAGCCTTGTACAATGAGCAGTTCTTC.

A note on this clonotype: A much larger clone differs from this one at a single base, so this may be a read error. The chain links TRBV4-2 to TRBJ2-2, with D perhaps matching TRBD1 or TRBD2 (5 bases each). The germline gives CDR1 LGHNA, CDR2 YNFKEQ. V lost 0 bases to trimming and J lost 7 bases, with 12 bases between them. This CDR3 has 15 residues. CDR3 sequence reads: CASSQEGRGSGELFF. The CDR3 nucleotides are TGTGCCAGCAGCCAAGAGGGACGGGGAAGCGGGGAGCTGTTTTTT.

There are many counts of this clonotype. The rearrangement uses TRBV7-9 and TRBJ2-3; 12 nucleotides match TRBD2. Losses at the gene ends were 2 bases for V and 3 bases for J; bases not matched to a gene: 12. CDR1 is SEHNR and CDR2 is FQNEAQ in the germline V gene (reference sequence). This CDR3 has 19 amino acids. The CDR3 loop reads CASSLPTGVLAGGTDTQYF. The CDR3 coding sequence is TGTGCCAGCAGCTTACCCACGGGGGTACTAGCGGGAGGAACAGATACGCAGTATTTT.

A note on this clonotype: The conserved closing phenylalanine or tryptophan is absent in this CDR3, likely reflecting a read error. This sequence joins TRBV12-3 or TRBV12-4 and TRBJ1-2, with 7 bases fitting TRBD1. With 5 bases clipped from V and 4 bases from J, the junction kept 4 bases outside the gene matches. The CDR3 contains 13 residues. DNA of the CDR3: TGTGCCAGCAGTCCGGGGACAGCCTATGGCTACACCTCC. Its protein is CASSPGTAYGYTS.

This clonotype has a count of ten or more. V and J are TRBV7-9 and TRBJ2-3; no reliable D call. Germline CDR1 SEHNR, CDR2 FQNEAQ (reference sequence). The CDR3 has 16 amino acids. V was pared by 1 base and J by 3 bases, with 14 bases between. CDR3 amino acids: CASSLEWPTGTDTQYF. The CDR3 DNA sequence: TGTGCCAGCAGCTTAGAGTGGCCGACCGGGACAGATACGCAGTATTTT.

This clonotype was counted at least ten times. The rearrangement joins TRBV7-6 to TRBJ2-7; perhaps D is TRBD1 or TRBD2 (5 bases each). The CDR3 is 14 residues long. Germline CDR1 and CDR2: SGHVS and FNYEAQ. Deletions cut 5 bases from V and 2 bases from J, with 13 bases between. This CDR3 is CASSPLGTAYEQYF. In DNA, the CDR3 is TGTGCCAGCAGCCCACTGGGGACCGCCTACGAGCAGTACTTC.

This clonotype was observed a handful of times. The J gene is TRBJ2-1, the V gene TRBV9; TRBD2 aligns across 8 bases. The J segment lost 4 bases and the V segment lost 3 bases, leaving 9 bases of the junction unmatched. Germline V gene data show CDR1 as SGDLS and CDR2 as YYNGEE. The CDR3 runs to 16 residues. Here the CDR3 reads CASSAQAGDLYNEQFF. The CDR3 DNA follows: TGTGCCAGCAGCGCCCAAGCGGGAGATTTATACAATGAGCAGTTCTTC.

This clonotype has ten or more counts. The chain has TRBV30 and TRBJ2-2, with 9 bases matching TRBD2. J was trimmed by 4 bases and V by 2 bases; bases with no gene match: 2. Germline V gives CDR1 GTSNPN, CDR2 SVGIG (reference sequence). The CDR3 is 14 residues long. The DNA of the CDR3 is TGTGCCTGGAGTCCTAGCGGGACCACCGGGGAGCTGTTTTTT. Its protein product is CAWSPSGTTGELFF.

This clonotype occurred a few times. This sequence joins TRBV12-3 or TRBV12-4 and TRBJ2-7; D not resolved. Trimming shortened V by 6 bases and J by 7 bases, and 22 bases separated the two germline ends. The CDR3 sequence is 15 residues long. CDR3 amino acids: CASSARLREIVEQYF. The CDR3 DNA follows: TGTGCCAGCAGCGCCAGACTTCGCGAAATTGTGGAGCAGTACTTC.